This T cell receptor beta chain was identified in a study of shared clonotypes between healthy human individuals. Naive CD8 cells comprised CD45RO-negative, CCR7-positively selected cells, excluding terminally differentiated effector memory CD45RA+ cells. This CDR3 region has 14 residues. CDR1 and CDR2 (germline): SEHNR, FQNEAQ (reference sequence). V was pared by 3 bases and J by 5 bases, with 6 bases of the junction left unmatched. Method: immunoSEQ multiplex PCR; TCRdb's copy keeps in-frame clones and lacks some. The table includes 1.5 million to 2.5 million clones, less than 95% detected once. J is TRBJ2-7 and V is TRBV7-9; TRBD1 matches 8 bases. The receptor comes from a man between 18 and 35 years old in good health. Sequencing was done on a sample of naive CD8+ T cells sorted from blood. In DNA form, the CDR3 reads TGTGCCAGCAGCTTTAGCGGACAGGGCGACGAGCAGTACTTC. Its translation is CASSFSGQGDEQYF.